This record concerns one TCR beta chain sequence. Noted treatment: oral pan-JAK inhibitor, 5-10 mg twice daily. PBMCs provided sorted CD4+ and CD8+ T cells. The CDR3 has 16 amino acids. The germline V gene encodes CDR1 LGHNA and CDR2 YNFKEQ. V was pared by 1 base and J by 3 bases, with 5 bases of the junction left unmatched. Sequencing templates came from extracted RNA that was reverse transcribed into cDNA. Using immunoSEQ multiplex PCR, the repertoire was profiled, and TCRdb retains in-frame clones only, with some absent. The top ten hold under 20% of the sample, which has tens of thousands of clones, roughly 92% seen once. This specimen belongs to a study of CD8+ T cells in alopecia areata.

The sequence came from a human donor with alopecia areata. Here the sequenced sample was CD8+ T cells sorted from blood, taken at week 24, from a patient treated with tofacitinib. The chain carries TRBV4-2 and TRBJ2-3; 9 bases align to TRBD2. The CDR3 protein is CASSQAASGETDTQYF. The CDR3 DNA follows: TGTGCCAGCAGCCAAGCGGCTAGCGGGGAGACAGATACGCAGTATTTT.